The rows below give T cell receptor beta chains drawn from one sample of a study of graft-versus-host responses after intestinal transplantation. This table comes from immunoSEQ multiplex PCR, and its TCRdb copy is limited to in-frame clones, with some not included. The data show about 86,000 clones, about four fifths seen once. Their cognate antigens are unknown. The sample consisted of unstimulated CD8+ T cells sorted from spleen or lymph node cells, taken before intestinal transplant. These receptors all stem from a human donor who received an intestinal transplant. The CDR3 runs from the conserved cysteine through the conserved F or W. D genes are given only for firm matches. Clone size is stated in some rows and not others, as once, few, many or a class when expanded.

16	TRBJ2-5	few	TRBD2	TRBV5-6	CASSFWTSGGPETQYF	TGTGCCAGCAGCTTCTGGACTAGCGGGGGGCCAGAGACCCAGTACTTC
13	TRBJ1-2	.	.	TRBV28	CASREQGGYGYTF	TGTGCCAGCAGGGAGCAGGGTGGCTATGGCTACACCTTC
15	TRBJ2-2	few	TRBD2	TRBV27	CASGPGTSVTGELFF	TGTGCCAGCGGGCCAGGGACTAGTGTCACCGGGGAGCTGTTTTTT
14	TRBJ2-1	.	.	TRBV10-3	CAIRPPGRANEQFF	TGTGCCATCAGGCCACCGGGACGGGCAAATGAGCAGTTCTTC
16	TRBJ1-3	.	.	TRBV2	CASSEVGGIGGNTIYF	TGTGCCAGCAGTGAAGTTGGGGGAATAGGCGGAAACACCATATATTTT
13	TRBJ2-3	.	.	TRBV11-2	CASSSVNTDTQYF	TGTGCCAGCAGCTCGGTTAACACAGATACGCAGTATTTT
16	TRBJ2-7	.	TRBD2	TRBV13	CASSLRLAGGLDEQYF	TGTGCCAGCAGCTTACGCCTAGCGGGGGGGCTCGACGAGCAGTACTTC
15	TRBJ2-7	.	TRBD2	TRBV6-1	CASSEETSGSYEQYF	TGTGCCAGCAGTGAAGAGACTAGCGGCTCCTACGAGCAGTACTTC
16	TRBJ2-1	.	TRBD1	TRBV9	CASSVGGDSKVGEQFF	TGTGCCAGCAGCGTAGGAGGGGACAGCAAGGTGGGTGAGCAGTTCTTC
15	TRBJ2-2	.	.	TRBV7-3	CASSSRLQGSGELFF	TGTGCCAGCAGCTCACGGCTACAGGGCTCCGGGGAGCTGTTTTTT
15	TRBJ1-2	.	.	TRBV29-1	CSVEDLRGLVYGYTF	TGCAGCGTTGAAGATTTGAGGGGATTGGTCTATGGCTACACCTTC
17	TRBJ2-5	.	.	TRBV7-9	CASSPEQQTRIQETQYF	TGTGCCAGCAGCCCCGAACAACAGACACGGATCCAAGAGACCCAGTACTTC
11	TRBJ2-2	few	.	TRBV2	CASTVAGELFF	TGTGCCAGCACAGTAGCCGGGGAGCTGTTTTTT
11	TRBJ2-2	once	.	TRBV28	CASTLTGELFF	TGTGCCAGCACCCTCACCGGGGAGCTGTTTTTT
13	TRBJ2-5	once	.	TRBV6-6	CASTVGSGETQYF	TGTGCCAGCACAGTTGGTAGCGGAGAGACCCAGTACTTC
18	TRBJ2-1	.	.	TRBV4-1	CASSQDRAGGDAYNEQFF	TGCGCCAGCAGCCAAGATAGGGCCGGGGGCGACGCCTACAATGAGCAGTTCTTC
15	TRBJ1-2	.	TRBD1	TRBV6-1	CASSRDRVTLYGYTF	TGTGCCAGCAGCCGGGACAGGGTCACTCTCTATGGCTACACCTTC
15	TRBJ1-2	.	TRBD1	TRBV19	CASSPSGTANYGYTF	TGTGCCAGTAGTCCTTCCGGGACAGCTAACTATGGCTACACCTTC
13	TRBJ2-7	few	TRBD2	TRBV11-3	CASSLASGYEQYF	TGTGCCAGCAGCTTGGCTAGCGGGTACGAGCAGTACTTC
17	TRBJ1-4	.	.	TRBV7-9	CASSLGTLGTDGEKLFF	TGTGCCAGCAGCTTAGGGACCCTCGGGACTGATGGTGAAAAACTGTTTTTT
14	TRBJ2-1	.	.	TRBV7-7	CASSLGGGMNEQFF	TGTGCCAGCAGCCTAGGAGGGGGTATGAATGAGCAGTTCTTC
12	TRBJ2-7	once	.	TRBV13	CASSSEGYEQYF	TGTGCCAGCAGCTCGGAGGGCTACGAGCAGTACTTC
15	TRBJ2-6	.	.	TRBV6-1	CASSDGLSGANVLTF	TGTGCCAGCAGTGACGGACTCTCTGGGGCCAACGTCCTGACTTTC
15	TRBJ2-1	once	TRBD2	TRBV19	CASSIVIAGGFEQFF	TGTGCCAGTAGTATAGTTATAGCGGGGGGATTTGAGCAGTTCTTC
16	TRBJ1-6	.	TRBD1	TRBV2	CASSVVRTGRISPLHF	TGTGCCAGCAGTGTGGTGAGGACAGGGAGGATTTCACCCCTCCACTTT
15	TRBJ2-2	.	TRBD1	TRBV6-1	CASIIRQGATGELFF	TGTGCCAGCATTATTAGACAGGGTGCCACCGGGGAGCTGTTTTTT
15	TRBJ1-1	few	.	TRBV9	CASSVSWGPNTEAFF	TGTGCCAGCAGCGTATCGTGGGGGCCGAACACTGAAGCTTTCTTT
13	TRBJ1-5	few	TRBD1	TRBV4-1	CASSQGQGRPQHF	TGCGCCAGCAGCCAGGGACAGGGGAGGCCCCAGCATTTT
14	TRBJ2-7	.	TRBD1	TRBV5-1	CASSFGQGIYEQYF	TGCGCCAGCAGCTTCGGACAGGGGATCTACGAGCAGTACTTC
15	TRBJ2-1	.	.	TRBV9	CASSVGGGTYNEQFF	TGTGCCAGCAGCGTAGGTGGGGGCACTTACAATGAGCAGTTCTTC
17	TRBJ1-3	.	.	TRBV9	CASSVEIQADSGNTIYF	TGTGCCAGCAGCGTAGAAATTCAGGCAGACTCTGGAAACACCATATATTTT
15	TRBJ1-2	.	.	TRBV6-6	CASRNGRGRNYGYTF	TGTGCCAGCAGAAACGGGCGGGGGAGGAACTATGGCTACACCTTC
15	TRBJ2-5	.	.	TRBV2	CASSQGVRDEETQYF	TGTGCCAGCAGCCAAGGGGTCCGCGACGAAGAGACCCAGTACTTC
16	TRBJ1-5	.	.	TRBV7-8	CASSLARWQSNQPQHF	TGTGCCAGCAGCTTAGCGCGATGGCAGAGTAATCAGCCCCAGCATTTT
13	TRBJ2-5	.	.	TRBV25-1	CASSDLGQETQYF	TGTGCCAGCAGTGACCTAGGCCAAGAGACCCAGTACTTC
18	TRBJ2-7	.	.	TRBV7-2	CASRLCCAAGAPHYEQYF	TGTGCCAGCAGACTATGTTGCGCTGCGGGCGCGCCGCACTACGAGCAGTACTTC
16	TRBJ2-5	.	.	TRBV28	CASSLGAELVGETQYF	TGTGCCAGCAGTTTGGGCGCGGAATTGGTGGGCGAGACCCAGTACTTC